The clone carrying this T cell receptor beta chain was picked up many times. TCRbeta library construction was performed incorporating unique molecular identifiers. TCRdb redid the calling of the PCR reads with MiXCR, one entry per CDR3 protein. There are some 530,000 distinct CDR3 sequences in the sample; about an eighth occur only once, and 4.5% to 6% lies in the top ten. This sample was taken from a study of T-cell reconstitution after alpha-beta-depleted transplantation in children. Here the sequenced sample was PBMCs from the stem cell graft donor, taken from the stem cell graft. This receptor was identified in a human donor who donated a stem cell graft to a child with combined immunodeficiency.

The CDR3 is CSVAGGTSGGYNEQFF. The CDR3 bases are TGCAGCGTTGCGGGCGGAACTAGCGGGGGGTACAATGAGCAGTTCTTC. The rearrangement uses TRBV29-1 and TRBJ2-1, with 12 bases lining up with TRBD2. CDR1 and CDR2 (germline): SQVTM, ANQGSEA. Losses at the gene ends were 4 bases for V and 4 bases for J; bases not matched to a gene: 8. The CDR3 runs to 16 residues.